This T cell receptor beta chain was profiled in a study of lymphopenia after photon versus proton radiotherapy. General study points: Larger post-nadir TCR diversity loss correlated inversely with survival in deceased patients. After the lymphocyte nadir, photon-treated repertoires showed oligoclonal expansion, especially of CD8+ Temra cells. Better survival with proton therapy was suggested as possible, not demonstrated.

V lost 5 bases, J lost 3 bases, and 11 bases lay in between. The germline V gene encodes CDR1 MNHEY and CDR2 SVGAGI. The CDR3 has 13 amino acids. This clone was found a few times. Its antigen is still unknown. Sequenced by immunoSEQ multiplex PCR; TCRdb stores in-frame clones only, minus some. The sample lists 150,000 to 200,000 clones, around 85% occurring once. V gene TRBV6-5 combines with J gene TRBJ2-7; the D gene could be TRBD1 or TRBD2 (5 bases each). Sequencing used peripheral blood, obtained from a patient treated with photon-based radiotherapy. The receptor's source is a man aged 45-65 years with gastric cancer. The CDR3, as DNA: TGTGCCAGCAGTCGGGACCCAGACTACGAGCAGTACTTC. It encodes CASSRDPDYEQYF.